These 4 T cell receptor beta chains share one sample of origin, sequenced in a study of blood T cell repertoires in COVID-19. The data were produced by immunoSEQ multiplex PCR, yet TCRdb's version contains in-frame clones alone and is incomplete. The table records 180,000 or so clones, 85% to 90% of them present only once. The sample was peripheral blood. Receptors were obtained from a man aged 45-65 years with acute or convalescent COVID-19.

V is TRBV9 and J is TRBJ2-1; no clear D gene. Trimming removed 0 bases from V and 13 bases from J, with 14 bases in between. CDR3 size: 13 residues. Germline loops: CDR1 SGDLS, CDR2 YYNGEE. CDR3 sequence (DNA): TGTGCCAGCAGCGTAGGAGAGCCCGGCGGCCAGTTCTTC. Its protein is CASSVGEPGGQFF. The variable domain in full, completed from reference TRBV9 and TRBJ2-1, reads DSGVTQTPKHLITATGQRVTLRCSPRSGDLSVYWYQQSLDQGLQFLIQYYNGEERAKGNILERFSAQQFPDLHSELNLSSLELGDSALYFCASSVGEPGGQFFGPGTRLTVL.

The CDR3 sequence: CASSSRGGNNYGYTF. CDR3 in DNA: TGCGCCAGCAGCTCGCGGGGGGGCAACAACTATGGCTACACCTTC. The V call is TRBV5-1, the J call TRBJ1-2; a possible D gene is TRBD1 (6 bases). Germline CDR1 reads SGHRS; CDR2 reads YFSETQ. V was trimmed by 3 bases and J by 2 bases, leaving 14 bases between them. The CDR3 has 15 amino acids.

The CDR3 DNA follows: TGTGCCAGCAGTGAATGGTTGGAGGGTAGTGAGCAGTTCTTC. It encodes CASSEWLEGSEQFF. The chain has TRBV2 and TRBJ2-1; the D gene is possibly TRBD2 (6 bases). V was pared by 2 bases and J by 9 bases, with 14 bases between. CDR3 length: 14 residues. From germline, CDR1 is SNHLY and CDR2 FYNNEI.

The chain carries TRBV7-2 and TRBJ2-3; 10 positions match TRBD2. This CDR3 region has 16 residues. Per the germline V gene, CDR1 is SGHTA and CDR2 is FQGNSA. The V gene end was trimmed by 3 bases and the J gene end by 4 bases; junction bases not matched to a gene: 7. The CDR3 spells CASSFSLAGASDTQYF. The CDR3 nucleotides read TGTGCCAGCAGCTTTAGCCTAGCGGGGGCGTCAGATACGCAGTATTTT.